This TCR beta chain stems from a study of T cells in Graves' hyperthyroidism and ophthalmopathy. This clonotype appeared many times. In germline, CDR1 is MNHEY, CDR2 SMNVEV (reference sequence). This CDR3 comprises 12 residues. V was cut by 10 bases and J by 8 bases, with 17 bases left in between. The CDR3 regions of TCR beta were amplified from RNA transcripts. First-round RT-PCR of the TCR CDR3 relied on the HTBI primer set. TCRdb re-analysed the multiplex PCR reads in MiXCR, keeping a single row per CDR3 protein. Of a few hundred thousand distinct CDR3 sequences listed, about 16% are singletons. Material: blood. The sequence derives from a woman between 40 and 55 years old with Graves' ophthalmopathy. This chain uses TRBV27 with TRBJ1-2, with D possibly being TRBD1 (5 bases). CDR3 sequence (DNA): TGTGCCATGGAGGGGATCCCGAGCGGCTACACCTTC. It codes for CAMEGIPSGYTF.